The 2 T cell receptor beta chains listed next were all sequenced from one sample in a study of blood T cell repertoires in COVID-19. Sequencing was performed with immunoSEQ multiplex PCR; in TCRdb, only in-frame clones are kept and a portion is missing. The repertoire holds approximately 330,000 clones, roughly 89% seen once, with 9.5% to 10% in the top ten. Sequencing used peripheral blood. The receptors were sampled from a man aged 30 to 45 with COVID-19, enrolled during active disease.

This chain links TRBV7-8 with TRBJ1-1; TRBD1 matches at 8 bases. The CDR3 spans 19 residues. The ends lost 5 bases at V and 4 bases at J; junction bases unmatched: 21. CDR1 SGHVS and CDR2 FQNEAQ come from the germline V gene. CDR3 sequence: CASSIDSLTGGFEGTEAFF. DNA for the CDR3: TGTGCCAGCAGCATCGACAGCCTAACAGGGGGGTTTGAAGGCACTGAAGCTTTCTTT.

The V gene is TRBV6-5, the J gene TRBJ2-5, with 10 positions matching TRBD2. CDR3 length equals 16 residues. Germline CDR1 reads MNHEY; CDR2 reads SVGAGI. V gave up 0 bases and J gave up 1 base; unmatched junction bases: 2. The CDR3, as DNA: TGTGCCAGCAGTTACTCAGCTAGCGGGAGCCAAGAGACCCAGTACTTC. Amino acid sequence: CASSYSASGSQETQYF.